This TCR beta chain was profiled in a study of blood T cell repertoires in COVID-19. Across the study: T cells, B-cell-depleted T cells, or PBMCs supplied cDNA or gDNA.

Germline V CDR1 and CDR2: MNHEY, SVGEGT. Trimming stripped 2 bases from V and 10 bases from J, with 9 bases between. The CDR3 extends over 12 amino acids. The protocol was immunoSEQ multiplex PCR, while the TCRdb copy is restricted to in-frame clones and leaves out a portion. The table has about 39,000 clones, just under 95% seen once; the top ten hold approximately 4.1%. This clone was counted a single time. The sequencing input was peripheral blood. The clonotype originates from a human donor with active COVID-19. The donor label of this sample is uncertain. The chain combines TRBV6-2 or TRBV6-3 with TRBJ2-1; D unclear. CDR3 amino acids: CASSYVVLEQFF. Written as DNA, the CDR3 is TGTGCCAGCAGTTACGTCGTACTGGAGCAGTTCTTC.